This TCR beta chain is drawn from a study of blood T cell repertoires in COVID-19. For recovered donors of Cohort 3, there were two negative PCRs, clearance, or symptom resolution. Here immunoSEQ multiplex PCR was the method, and the copy in TCRdb shows in-frame clones only, minus some. The sample has 450,000 to 500,000 clones, around 90% seen once. This CDR3 region has 13 residues. Germline-derived CDR1 and CDR2 are WSHSY and SAAADI. V dropped 7 bases and J dropped 2 bases, with 12 bases sitting between them. The sequence was obtained from a woman under 30 who had recovered from COVID-19. V is TRBV10-2 and J is TRBJ2-7; tentative D call: TRBD1 (6 bases). Specimen: PBMCs or T cells enriched from blood (not recorded which). The CDR3 loop reads CASIGGTTYEQYF. The CDR3 DNA sequence: TGCGCCAGCATAGGGGGTACTACCTACGAGCAGTACTTC.